One sample yielded the 16 T cell receptor beta chains listed below, sequenced in a study of blood T cells in healthy people across ages (dated by TCRdb to 2014 to 2015). The library was made by 5' RACE. Sequencing instrument: Illumina HiSeq 2500. A second PCR of roughly 7 to 11 cycles was performed with a sample-barcoded 5' primer and a J-beta primer mix. TCRdb trimmed the raw reads at Q25, called clones with MiXCR and kept productive beta chains. Each CDR3 protein appears once, grouped with its most common genes and DNA. The sample has over a million distinct CDR3 sequences on record, over 35% of them singletons. 18% of the sample lies in the top ten. Sequencing was carried out using blood. Receptors originate from a woman aged 55-69 years in good health.

The rearrangement uses TRBV5-1 and TRBJ2-6, with 10 bases matching TRBD1. The CDR3 loop spans 18 amino acids. J lost 1 base, V lost 3 bases, and 7 bases had no gene match. Germline CDR1 SGHRS, CDR2 YFSETQ. CDR3 coding DNA: TGCGCCAGCAGCTCGCGGACAGGGGGAATTTCTGGGGCCAACGTCCTGACTTTC. Its translation is CASSSRTGGISGANVLTF. Complete variable domain (other parts from reference TRBV5-1 and TRBJ2-6): KAGVTQTPRYLIKTRGQQVTLSCSPISGHRSVSWYQQTPGQGLQFLFEYFSETQRNKGNFPGRFSGRQFSNSRSEMNVSTLELGDSALYLCASSSRTGGISGANVLTFGAGSRLTVL.

This clonotype was observed a single time. The chain combines TRBV7-2 with TRBJ1-1; 9 nucleotides align to TRBD1. From germline, CDR1 is SGHTA and CDR2 FQGNSA. V trimming: 6 bases; J trimming: 2 bases; junction bases outside the gene matches: 7. This CDR3 is 15 amino acids long. The CDR3 is CASRDRGRLNTEAFF. CDR3 DNA: TGTGCCAGCAGGGACAGGGGACGGTTAAACACTGAAGCTTTCTTT.

This clonotype was seen a few times. V gene TRBV15 combines with J gene TRBJ2-4, with D perhaps matching TRBD1 or TRBD2 (5 bases each). The J call may be faulty, since TRBJ2-7 better matches the DNA end. CDR3 length: 14 amino acids. Looked up from germline, CDR1 is LNHNV and CDR2 is YYDKDF (reference sequence). CDR3 sequence reads: CATSPRDATYEQYF. The CDR3 coding sequence is TGTGCCACCAGCCCCCGGGACGCGACCTACGAGCAGTACTTC.

CDR3 DNA sequence: TGTGCCAGCAGCCCTGACAGGGGGCTGGAAAAGACCCAGTACTTC. Translation gives CASSPDRGLEKTQYF. This chain connects TRBV7-2 to TRBJ2-4; TRBD1 matches 10 bases. Gene TRBJ2-5 matches the end of the DNA better, so the J call may be wrong. The CDR3 has 15 amino acids. The germline V gene has CDR1 SGHTA and CDR2 FQGNSA.

J is TRBJ2-7 and V is TRBV12-3 or TRBV12-4; D is perhaps TRBD2 (6 bases). The CDR3 runs to 17 residues. The V gene lost 0 bases and the J gene lost 7 bases, with 22 bases spanning the gap. CDR3 coding DNA: TGTGCCAGCAGTTTAGCGCTTGGGGGGTCCCCCTACGAGGAGCAGTACTTC. This gives the protein CASSLALGGSPYEEQYF.

This chain links TRBV3-1 with TRBJ2-7, with 9 bases that match TRBD1. Germline V gene data show CDR1 as LGHDT and CDR2 as YNNKEL (reference sequence). J was trimmed by 2 bases and V by 0 bases; bases with no gene match: 5. The CDR3 length is 16 residues. For the CDR3, the DNA is TGTGCCAGCAGCCAAGAAGGGACAGGGAAGCCCTACGAGCAGTACTTC. Protein: CASSQEGTGKPYEQYF.

This clonotype showed up just a few times. The rearrangement uses TRBV25-1 and TRBJ2-2; D is unclear. CDR1 is MGHDK and CDR2 is SYGVNS in the germline V gene. There are 15 residues in the CDR3. Trimming cost V 4 bases and J 2 bases, with 11 bases left between them. CDR3 residues: CASSGRALNTGELFF. CDR3 coding DNA: TGTGCCAGCAGTGGCCGGGCCCTAAACACCGGGGAGCTGTTTTTT.

This clonotype was detected only once. The junction departs from germline at one end; a sequencing error may be responsible. In DNA, the CDR3 is TGTGCCAGCAGTGTATCGTACCGAGGGGTAGACTATGGCTACACCTTC. This codes for CASSVSYRGVDYGYTF. The rearrangement joins TRBV27 to TRBJ1-2; maybe TRBD1 (5 bases). CDR1 MNHEY and CDR2 SMNVEV come from the germline V gene (reference sequence). The CDR3 length is 16 residues.

This clonotype was recorded a few times. This chain connects TRBV3-1 to TRBJ2-5; D possibly matches TRBD1 or TRBD2 (5 bases each). V lost 6 bases and J lost 1, with 9 bases in between. The germline gives CDR1 LGHDT, CDR2 YNNKEL (reference sequence). CDR3 length equals 13 residues. In DNA, the CDR3 is TGTGCCAGCAGGAGGGGAGCCCAAGAGACCCAGTACTTC. Translated: CASRRGAQETQYF.

This chain links TRBV28 with TRBJ2-3; 9 bases agree with TRBD1. The CDR3 is 14 amino acids. CDR1 and CDR2 from the germline V gene are MDHEN and SYDVKM. The ends lost 4 bases at V and 9 bases at J; junction bases unmatched: 8. The CDR3 protein is CASSSRTGEHTQYF. Here the CDR3 DNA reads TGTGCCAGCAGTTCGCGGACAGGGGAGCACACGCAGTATTTT. The entire variable domain, with the rest obtained from reference TRBV28 and TRBJ2-3, is as follows: DVKVTQSSRYLVKRTGEKVFLECVQDMDHENMFWYRQDPGLGLRLIYFSYDVKMKEKGDIPEGYSVSREKKERFSLILESASTNQTSMYLCASSSRTGEHTQYFGPGTRLTVL.

The chain uses TRBV19 and TRBJ2-2; tentatively, D is TRBD1 (5 bases). V lost 8 bases and J lost 5, with 15 bases in between. Germline V gene sequence: CDR1 LNHDA, CDR2 SQIVND (reference sequence). CDR3 size: 14 residues. The CDR3 loop is CASQGFSATGELFF. CDR3 in DNA: TGTGCCAGTCAGGGATTTTCGGCGACCGGGGAGCTGTTTTTT.

The chain couples TRBV12-3 or TRBV12-4 to TRBJ2-3, with a tentative D call TRBD2 (6 bases). V was trimmed by 10 bases and J by 3 bases, leaving 14 bases between them. The CDR3 sequence is 13 residues long. In DNA form, the CDR3 reads TGTGCCACCAGGAGAGGGAGGACAGATACGCAGTATTTT. It translates to CATRRGRTDTQYF.

The genes are TRBV20-1 and TRBJ1-2; D is undetermined. Germline V lookup: CDR1 DFQATT, CDR2 SNEGSKA (reference sequence). This CDR3 is built from 13 residues. V was shortened by 0 bases and J by 4 bases, with 9 bases between the two germline ends. The DNA of the CDR3 is TGCAGTGCTAGAGAGACTGACCGCTATGGCTACACCTTC. It is translated as CSARETDRYGYTF.

V usage is TRBV28 and J usage is TRBJ2-1; no firm D call. Germline values: CDR1 MDHEN, CDR2 SYDVKM. CDR3 length: 14 residues. Trimming pared 3 bases from V and 7 bases from J, leaving 13 bases between. CDR3: CASSFVDVVNEQFF. CDR3 DNA: TGTGCCAGCAGTTTTGTAGATGTAGTAAATGAGCAGTTCTTC. Looking up the rest from reference TRBV28 and TRBJ2-1 gives the full variable domain: DVKVTQSSRYLVKRTGEKVFLECVQDMDHENMFWYRQDPGLGLRLIYFSYDVKMKEKGDIPEGYSVSREKKERFSLILESASTNQTSMYLCASSFVDVVNEQFFGPGTRLTVL.

This clonotype was picked up a small number of times. The chain has TRBV5-1 and TRBJ1-1; D unresolved. The CDR3 runs 14 residues. Trimming cost V 5 bases and J 4 bases, with 15 bases left between them. Germline V gene sequence: CDR1 SGHRS, CDR2 YFSETQ. CDR3 sequence: CASRNRLKGTEAFF. In nucleotides, the CDR3 is TGCGCCAGCAGGAATCGTCTCAAGGGCACTGAAGCTTTCTTT.

This clonotype was found a few times. The V and J genes are TRBV2 and TRBJ2-1, with 7 bases identical to TRBD2. V lost 6 bases to trimming and J lost 0 bases; unmatched junction nucleotides: 14. The CDR3 extends over 18 amino acids. Germline CDR1 and CDR2: SNHLY and FYNNEI. CDR3 in amino acids: CASSVNPRGGSSYNEQFF. CDR3 in DNA: TGTGCCAGCAGCGTAAATCCGCGTGGCGGGAGCTCCTACAATGAGCAGTTCTTC. The entire variable domain, with the rest obtained from reference TRBV2 and TRBJ2-1, is as follows: EPEVTQTPSHQVTQMGQEVILRCVPISNHLYFYWYRQILGQKVEFLVSFYNNEISEKSEIFDDQFSVERPDGSNFTLKIRSTKLEDSAMYFCASSVNPRGGSSYNEQFFGPGTRLTVL.